This TCR beta chain was sequenced for a study of blood T cell repertoires in COVID-19. Study in general: Spain, Italy and the United States supplied samples that represented acute and convalescent COVID-19.

This clone was found a few times. From germline, CDR1 is MDHEN and CDR2 SYDVKM. This CDR3 has 16 residues. The J segment lost 4 bases and the V segment lost 5 bases, leaving 5 bases of the junction unmatched. The Seattle patients, enrolled during active infection, were followed longitudinally. How the authors handled the data: Reference gene primer amplification in the assay estimated nucleated cell counts. Some clones are missing from TCRdb's copy, which holds only in-frame ones; the method was immunoSEQ multiplex PCR. Clone size and the V and J calls come from that table; the DNA yielded D and trimming. The data contain 250,000 to 350,000 clones, 70% to 85% of them singletons.

The specimen was peripheral blood. The V call is TRBV28, the J call TRBJ2-1; TRBD2 matches at 13 bases. The receptor comes from a human donor with COVID-19, enrolled during active disease. The donor label of this sample is uncertain. CDR3 nucleotide sequence: TGTGCCAGCAGTCCGACTAGCGGGAGGTCGTACAATGAGCAGTTCTTC. Amino acid sequence: CASSPTSGRSYNEQFF.